This T cell receptor (beta chain) originates from a study of shared clonotypes between healthy human individuals. Each sorted subset replicate got 200 ng genomic DNA, roughly 27,000 genomes. Libraries were prepared by immunoSEQ multiplex PCR; TCRdb keeps only in-frame clonotypes and omits some of them. The sample lists around 2,000,000 clones; approximately 94% were seen once. CD45RO-negative, CCR7-selected cells formed the naive CD8 fraction, which excluded terminally differentiated effector memory CD45RA+ cells. The V gene's germline CDR1 is SEHNR and CDR2 FQNEAQ (reference sequence). This CDR3 region has 13 residues. With 5 bases removed from V and 3 bases from J, the gap between germline ends came to 11 bases.

The sequenced material came from naive CD8+ T cells sorted from blood. The chain combines TRBV7-9 with TRBJ2-7, with D hard to call. The receptor was derived from a man younger than 30 in good health. CDR3 in amino acids: CASSHSELYEQYF. For the CDR3, the DNA is TGTGCCAGCAGCCACTCCGAGCTCTACGAGCAGTACTTC.